Shown below are 32 T cell receptor beta chains from a single sample sequenced in a study of cytomegalovirus exposure and HLA in healthy donors. The PCR contained 60 Vbeta and 13 Jbeta primers. TCRdb's copy holds only in-frame clones and misses some; the assay was immunoSEQ multiplex PCR. Here the sample spans 90,000 or so clones, around 80% being singletons. Material: PBMCs. The receptor source for this set is a woman aged 45 to 65 in good health and CMV-seropositive.

The genes are TRBV6-6 and TRBJ2-2, with D possibly matching TRBD1 (6 bases). The CDR3 length is 14 residues. Trimming stripped 7 bases from V and 1 base from J, with 10 bases between. CDR1 MNHNY and CDR2 SVGAGI come from the germline V gene (reference sequence). Here the CDR3 reads CASIPGQNTGELFF. As DNA, the CDR3 is TGTGCCAGCATTCCGGGACAGAACACCGGGGAGCTGTTTTTT.

The genes are TRBV5-1 and TRBJ2-3; the D gene is possibly TRBD1 (6 bases). V lost 4 bases and J lost 0, with 12 bases in between. There are 15 residues in the CDR3. The germline CDR1 and CDR2 sequences are SGHRS and YFSETQ. CDR3 sequence reads: CASSTTGFSTDTQYF. The CDR3 bases are TGCGCCAGCAGCACCACAGGGTTCAGCACAGATACGCAGTATTTT. The full variable domain, with the rest looked up from reference TRBV5-1 and TRBJ2-3, is KAGVTQTPRYLIKTRGQQVTLSCSPISGHRSVSWYQQTPGQGLQFLFEYFSETQRNKGNFPGRFSGRQFSNSRSEMNVSTLELGDSALYLCASSTTGFSTDTQYFGPGTRLTVL.

The sample holds one count of this clone. The V and J genes are TRBV2 and TRBJ2-7; 9 positions agree with TRBD2. The ends lost 6 bases at V and 4 bases at J; junction bases unmatched: 13. The CDR3 length is 16 residues. Germline V lookup: CDR1 SNHLY, CDR2 FYNNEI. The CDR3 spells CASSENRALAGYEQYV. CDR3 coding DNA: TGTGCCAGCAGCGAAAATAGGGCACTAGCGGGTTACGAGCAGTACGTC.

This clone has a single count. The chain carries TRBV6-6 and TRBJ2-1, with D perhaps TRBD2 (5 bases). The CDR3 is 15 residues long. Trimming removed 7 bases from V and 6 bases from J, with 19 bases in between. CDR1 is MNHNY, CDR2 SVGAGI, per germline (reference sequence). The chain's CDR3 is CASTLAGMAINEQFF. The CDR3 nucleotides are TGTGCCAGCACCCTGGCGGGCATGGCGATCAATGAGCAGTTCTTC.

This sequence joins TRBV18 and TRBJ1-5; tentatively, D is TRBD1 (5 bases). V lost 6 bases, J lost 5 bases, and 17 bases lay in between. This CDR3 has 15 amino acids. Germline V gives CDR1 KGHSH, CDR2 LQKENI. CDR3: CASSPMGGSDQPQHF. The CDR3 DNA sequence: TGTGCCAGCTCTCCAATGGGGGGTAGTGATCAGCCCCAGCATTTT.

The genes are TRBV19 and TRBJ1-2; D may be TRBD1 (6 bases). There are 13 residues in the CDR3. The V gene lost 10 bases and the J gene lost 0 bases, with 12 bases spanning the gap. Germline values: CDR1 LNHDA, CDR2 SQIVND (reference sequence). CDR3 amino acids: CAIQDSTNYGYTF. The DNA of the CDR3 is TGTGCCATTCAGGACAGCACTAACTATGGCTACACCTTC.

About this clone: The CDR3 carries no conserved terminal phenylalanine or tryptophan, so it likely arises from a read error. This chain uses TRBV13 with TRBJ1-2; D not certain. V lost 5 bases to trimming and J lost 2 bases, with 12 bases between them. The CDR3 spans 14 residues. The V gene's germline CDR1 is PRHDT and CDR2 FYEKMQ (reference sequence). The CDR3 DNA sequence: TGTGCCAGCAGCCATGAGCGAGGGAACTATGGCTACACCCTC. Encoded protein: CASSHERGNYGYTL.

This sequence joins TRBV5-6 and TRBJ1-1; D uncertain. The length of the CDR3 is 15 residues. The V gene's germline CDR1 is SGHDT and CDR2 YYEEEE. V gave up 0 bases and J gave up 0 bases, with 9 bases separating them. For the CDR3, the DNA is TGTGCCAGCAGCTTGGAGCGCAGACTGAACACTGAAGCTTTCTTT. Its protein product is CASSLERRLNTEAFF.

The chain couples TRBV9 to TRBJ2-5; 13 positions agree with TRBD2. The CDR3 loop spans 15 amino acids. V was clipped by 4 bases and J by 3 bases; unmatched bases: 3. Germline assignment: CDR1 SGDLS and CDR2 YYNGEE. As DNA, the CDR3 is TGTGCCAGCAGCTTTGGACTAGCGGGGGAAGAGACCCAGTACTTC. This gives the protein CASSFGLAGEETQYF.

About this clone itself: The junction does not match germline at one end; this may be a read error. V is TRBV7-9 and J is TRBJ2-7, with 8 bases that match TRBD1. This CDR3 is built from 19 residues. Germline assignment: CDR1 SEHNR and CDR2 FQNEAQ (reference sequence). CDR3 loop: CSSSLRFQTRQGRTGEQYF. CDR3 nucleotides: TGTTCCAGCAGCTTAAGGTTTCAAACCCGACAGGGGAGGACTGGCGAGCAGTACTTC.

The V gene is TRBV5-1, the J gene TRBJ2-3; TRBD1 is a possible D gene (6 bases). V lost 0 bases and J lost 9, with 14 bases in between. Germline V gives CDR1 SGHRS, CDR2 YFSETQ. CDR3 length: 14 amino acids. The CDR3 region has the DNA TGCGCCAGCAGCTTGGCACGTGGTACAGGGACGCAGTATTTT. Encoded protein: CASSLARGTGTQYF. Combining the CDR3 with reference TRBV5-1 and TRBJ2-3 gives the whole variable domain KAGVTQTPRYLIKTRGQQVTLSCSPISGHRSVSWYQQTPGQGLQFLFEYFSETQRNKGNFPGRFSGRQFSNSRSEMNVSTLELGDSALYLCASSLARGTGTQYFGPGTRLTVL.

The chain couples TRBV7-9 to TRBJ2-3; 8 bases agree with TRBD2. Germline CDR1 SEHNR, CDR2 FQNEAQ (reference sequence). V gave up 5 bases and J gave up 2 bases; unmatched junction bases: 6. This CDR3 is 15 amino acids long. The DNA of the CDR3 is TGTGCCAGCAGCCAAACTAGCGGAGCCACAGATACGCAGTATTTT. Amino acids: CASSQTSGATDTQYF.

In regard to this clone: Its ends do not fully match the called genes, so a read error is possible. The chain links TRBV7-9 to TRBJ2-7; 7 bases align to TRBD1. This CDR3 spans 16 amino acids. Per germline, CDR1 SEHNR and CDR2 FQNEAQ (reference sequence). CDR3 nucleotide sequence: TGTTCCAGCAGCTCGAGCCGGACAGGCATACAATACGAGCAGTACTTC. This codes for CSSSSSRTGIQYEQYF.

The CDR3 DNA follows: TGTGCCAGCAGCTCCGGGACTAACGAGCAGTACGTC. It is translated as CASSSGTNEQYV. This chain joins TRBV6-5 and TRBJ2-7; 7 positions match TRBD2. The trim removed 6 bases at V and 5 bases at J, leaving 4 bases unmatched. CDR1 MNHEY and CDR2 SVGAGI come from the germline V gene. The CDR3 has 12 residues.

The chain uses TRBV9 and TRBJ2-7, with TRBD2 matching over 10 bases. The V segment lost 0 bases and the J segment 0 bases; nucleotides outside the gene matches: 9. This CDR3 is built from 18 residues. Germline loops: CDR1 SGDLS, CDR2 YYNGEE. In DNA form, the CDR3 reads TGTGCCAGCAGCGTAGTAGGGACTAGCGACCTCAGCTCCTACGAGCAGTACGTC. It yields the protein CASSVVGTSDLSSYEQYV.

This clone has more than one count but fewer than ten. The genes are TRBV30 and TRBJ1-4, with 7 bases lining up with TRBD1. Germline CDR1 is GTSNPN and CDR2 is SVGIG (reference sequence). The length of the CDR3 is 15 residues. V dropped 4 bases and J dropped 6; count of bases not matched to a gene: 11. In nucleotides, the CDR3 is TGTGCCTGGAACCCTACAGGGGCCGGTGATGAAAAACTGTTTTTT. Translated, it gives CAWNPTGAGDEKLFF.

This chain links TRBV6-1 with TRBJ2-7; 7 positions agree with TRBD1. The CDR3 length is 14 residues. V dropped 4 bases and J dropped 3; count of bases not matched to a gene: 6. Germline lookup yields CDR1 MNHNS and CDR2 SASEGT. The CDR3 reads CASSGGQSLYEQYV. The CDR3 DNA reads as TGTGCCAGCAGTGGGGGACAGTCGCTCTACGAGCAGTACGTC.

The chain uses TRBV7-9 and TRBJ2-3; unclear D gene. This CDR3 has 11 amino acids. Trimming stripped 5 bases from V and 6 bases from J, with 6 bases between. From germline, CDR1 is SEHNR and CDR2 FQNEAQ (reference sequence). The CDR3, as DNA: TGTGCCAGCAGCCAACTTGATACGCAGTATTTT. Translation gives CASSQLDTQYF.

The chain joins TRBV5-1 to TRBJ1-1; D not certain. Germline V gene sequence: CDR1 SGHRS, CDR2 YFSETQ. CDR3 length: 14 residues. Trimming stripped 6 bases from V and 1 base from J, with 13 bases between. CDR3 DNA sequence: TGCGCCAGCACCCAGACGGCGGGGAACACTGAAGCTTTCTTT. This codes for CASTQTAGNTEAFF.

CDR3 residues: CASSPDGGATQYF. CDR3 nucleotide sequence: TGTGCCAGCAGCCCGGATGGTGGGGCGACCCAGTACTTC. The genes are TRBV7-2 and TRBJ2-5, with a tentative D call TRBD1 (5 bases). The CDR3 covers 13 residues. The V gene lost 5 bases and the J gene lost 7 bases, with 14 bases spanning the gap. The germline CDR1 and CDR2 sequences are SGHTA and FQGNSA.

The rearrangement links TRBV10-2 to TRBJ1-6; maybe TRBD1 (6 bases). CDR3 length: 15 residues. CDR1 is WSHSY and CDR2 is SAAADI in the germline V gene. V was shortened by 4 bases and J by 6 bases, with 13 bases between the two germline ends. CDR3 loop: CASSASGGRNSPLHF. The CDR3, as DNA: TGCGCCAGCAGTGCCTCCGGGGGGCGTAATTCACCCCTCCACTTT.

This clone was seen more than once but under ten times. V usage is TRBV9 and J usage is TRBJ1-2; TRBD1 might be the D (6 bases). The V end lost 6 bases, the J end lost 0 bases, and 9 bases lay between the germline ends. The CDR3 is 13 amino acids. The germline CDR1 and CDR2 sequences are SGDLS and YYNGEE. CDR3 sequence: CASKDRANYGYTF. DNA of the CDR3: TGTGCCAGCAAGGACAGAGCTAACTATGGCTACACCTTC.

As concerns this clone: At one end, the junction sequence differs from germline, possibly due to a read error. This chain's CDR3 is CASSLGLDSDWDSGNTIYF. Here the CDR3 DNA reads TGTGCTAGCAGCTTAGGTTTGGACAGCGATTGGGACTCTGGAAACACCATATATTTT. The J gene is TRBJ1-3, the V gene TRBV7-7; weak D call: TRBD1 (6 bases). The CDR3 length is 19 residues. Germline-derived CDR1 and CDR2 are SSHAT and FNYEAQ (reference sequence). The full variable domain, its missing parts supplied by reference TRBV7-7 and TRBJ1-3, is GAGVSQSPRYKVTKRGQDVTLRCDPISSHATLYWYQQALGQGPEFLTYFNYEAQPDKSGLPSDRFSAERPEGSISTLTIQRTEQRDSAMYRCASSLGLDSDWDSGNTIYFGEGSWLTVV.

V gene TRBV6-1 combines with J gene TRBJ2-2; TRBD2 is a possible D gene (6 bases). The ends were cut back, 6 bases at V and 5 bases at J, with 13 bases in the middle. The CDR3 sequence is 14 residues long. Germline loops: CDR1 MNHNS, CDR2 SASEGT. DNA for the CDR3: TGTGCCAGCAGGCCTTTTGGGGGGACCGGGGAGCTGTTTTTT. As protein: CASRPFGGTGELFF.

V gene TRBV6-1 combines with J gene TRBJ1-5; the match to TRBD1 covers 7 bases. The V segment lost 6 bases and the J segment 6 bases; nucleotides outside the gene matches: 11. The germline CDR1 and CDR2 sequences are MNHNS and SASEGT. CDR3 length: 15 residues. Here the CDR3 reads CASSPRQGRGQPQHF. CDR3 nucleotide sequence: TGTGCCAGCAGCCCCCGACAGGGTAGAGGTCAGCCCCAGCATTTT.

The rearrangement uses TRBV5-6 and TRBJ2-1; perhaps TRBD1 as D (6 bases). V gave up 0 bases and J gave up 11 bases, with 9 bases separating them. In germline, CDR1 is SGHDT, CDR2 YYEEEE. This CDR3 has 12 amino acids. CDR3 residues: CASSLGDMKQFF. CDR3 DNA: TGTGCCAGCAGCTTGGGGGACATGAAGCAGTTCTTC.

CDR3 in DNA: TGCGCCAGCAGCCCGGATGACACCCACAATGAGCAGTTCTTC. Translating it yields CASSPDDTHNEQFF. The chain joins TRBV5-1 to TRBJ2-1; D gene uncertain. The CDR3 totals 14 residues. The germline V gene encodes CDR1 SGHRS and CDR2 YFSETQ. Trimming took 4 bases from V and 5 from J, leaving 13 bases between them.

This clone occurred once. This chain uses TRBV5-1 with TRBJ2-3; a possible D gene is TRBD2 (6 bases). With 0 bases removed from V and 1 base from J, the gap between germline ends came to 9 bases. The CDR3 sequence is 15 residues long. The V gene's germline CDR1 is SGHRS and CDR2 YFSETQ. The CDR3 protein is CASSLGGDRTDTQYF. CDR3 coding DNA: TGCGCCAGCAGCTTGGGCGGGGACCGCACAGATACGCAGTATTTT.

This sequence joins TRBV5-1 and TRBJ2-7; perhaps TRBD1 as D (6 bases). V was pared by 3 bases and J by 2 bases, with 18 bases between. The length of the CDR3 is 16 residues. From germline, CDR1 is SGHRS and CDR2 YFSETQ. CDR3 protein: CASSSTIGTLTYEQYF. For the CDR3, the DNA is TGCGCCAGCAGCTCAACGATAGGGACACTGACCTACGAGCAGTACTTC.

V usage is TRBV2 and J usage is TRBJ1-2, with TRBD1 matching 8 bases. CDR3 size: 14 residues. CDR1 SNHLY and CDR2 FYNNEI come from the germline V gene. V dropped 6 bases and J dropped 4; count of bases not matched to a gene: 7. The CDR3 reads CASSVQGALYGYTF. In DNA form, the CDR3 reads TGTGCCAGCAGCGTCCAGGGGGCCCTCTATGGCTACACCTTC.

The chain has TRBV4-1 and TRBJ2-7; TRBD2 agrees at 8 bases. This CDR3 has 16 residues. Looked up from germline, CDR1 is MGHRA and CDR2 is YSYEKL. J was trimmed by 0 bases and V by 0 bases; bases with no gene match: 4. CDR3 in amino acids: CASSQDWGTSSYEQYF. CDR3 in DNA: TGCGCCAGCAGCCAAGATTGGGGGACTAGCTCCTACGAGCAGTACTTC.

Notes on this clone: A read error may produce the germline difference seen at one junction end. This rearrangement joins TRBV7-9 to TRBJ2-7; 14 bases fit TRBD2. The CDR3 is 17 amino acids. The germline gives CDR1 SEHNR, CDR2 FQNEAQ (reference sequence). CDR3 loop: CSSSLGTSGGGIYEQYF. DNA of the CDR3: TGTTCCAGCAGCTTAGGGACTAGCGGGGGAGGTATCTACGAGCAGTACTTC.